This T cell receptor beta chain was profiled in a study of T cells in lung cancer brain metastases. The overall study: Between primary and metastasis resection, about 90% of the 20 patients were untreated. Median interval between primary and brain metastasis samples was around 300 days. Regarding the study as a whole: Brain metastases had fewer unique productive clones than primaries (median about 1,500 versus 4,500).

Sequencing used immunoSEQ multiplex PCR; TCRdb keeps in-frame clones, though not all of them. The table lists 5,000 to 7,000 clones, more than 80% of them singletons. Comment on this clone: Its antigen is not known.

Trimming left V 2 bases short and J 5 bases short, with 10 bases between. Germline assignment: CDR1 SGDLS and CDR2 YYNGEE. The CDR3 is made up of 13 amino acids. The V and J genes are TRBV9 and TRBJ1-2; D is unresolved. This clonotype was obtained from a man between 50 and 59 years old with non-small cell lung cancer that had spread to the brain. Material for sequencing was tumor tissue from a brain metastasis. The CDR3 bases are TGTGCCAGCAGCGTGTTAAGCAATTATGGCTACACCTTC. Translation: CASSVLSNYGYTF.